This TCR beta chain was captured by sequencing in a study of blood T cell repertoires in COVID-19. Study summary: In each case, the material was cDNA or gDNA derived from T cells, B-cell-depleted T cells, or PBMCs.

Here immunoSEQ multiplex PCR was the method, and the copy in TCRdb shows in-frame clones only, minus some. Seen here are 130,000 to 150,000 clones, 85% to 90% observed once, and the top ten hold over 9%. Per the germline V gene, CDR1 is LGHNA and CDR2 is YNFKEQ. Trimming at V came to 3 bases and at J to 0 bases, leaving 6 bases not matched to a gene. The CDR3 is 17 residues long. The V and J genes are TRBV4-2 and TRBJ2-4; 9 positions agree with TRBD2. The specimen sequenced was PBMCs or T cells enriched from blood (not recorded which). This receptor was taken from a man in his 60s who had recovered from COVID-19. Here the CDR3 reads CASSHGAGGLAKNIQYF. The CDR3 DNA reads TGTGCCAGCAGCCACGGAGCGGGGGGATTAGCCAAAAACATTCAGTACTTC.